This entry lists 28 T cell receptor beta chains sequenced from one sample in a study of identical twins. In TCRdb, the 5' RACE reads were re-called with MiXCR into one record per CDR3 protein. The sample includes 650,000 to 800,000 distinct CDR3 sequences, approximately 9% seen only once; the top ten take around 0.98%. The same sample was also used in a study of yellow fever vaccine responses in identical twins.

Sequencing input: PBMCs. All receptors come from a woman aged 18-29 years in good health.

This chain uses TRBV6-2 or TRBV6-3 with TRBJ2-2; TRBD1 matches at 9 bases. The CDR3 has 16 residues. Germline V lookup: CDR1 MNHEY, CDR2 SVGEGT. The trim removed 7 bases at V and 3 bases at J, leaving 9 bases unmatched. This chain's CDR3 is CASTRNRDRDTGELFF. The CDR3 nucleotides read TGTGCCAGCACTCGTAACCGGGACAGGGACACCGGGGAGCTGTTTTTT.

In this sample, this clonotype turned up many times. The rearrangement uses TRBV7-3 and TRBJ1-2; D uncertain. Trimming left V 4 bases short and J 4 bases short, with 10 bases between. The CDR3 extends over 13 amino acids. The germline V gene has CDR1 SGHTA and CDR2 FQGTGA. CDR3 amino acids: CASSSSPGYGYTF. The CDR3, as DNA: TGTGCCAGCAGCTCCTCCCCAGGCTATGGCTACACCTTC.

Only a few counts were recorded for this clonotype. V gene TRBV6-2 or TRBV6-3 combines with J gene TRBJ2-7; D gene uncertain. The germline CDR1 and CDR2 sequences are MNHEY and SVGEGT. The V gene lost 0 bases and the J gene lost 2 bases, with 17 bases spanning the gap. This CDR3 comprises 17 residues. This chain's CDR3 is CASSYSRTLTRTYEQYF. CDR3 DNA: TGTGCCAGCAGTTACTCCCGAACCTTGACAAGAACCTACGAGCAGTACTTC.

The CDR3 bases are TGTGCCAGCAGTCTTCCGGGCCGGAGGTACGAGCAGTACTTC. It translates to CASSLPGRRYEQYF. The chain employs TRBV12-3 or TRBV12-4 and TRBJ2-7; TRBD2 is a possible D gene (5 bases). V lost 5 bases and J 4 bases, leaving 15 bases between the germline ends. CDR3 length equals 14 residues.

As DNA, the CDR3 is TGCGCCAGCAGCTTGGGGACAGGGGGATTGACCCAGTACTTC. Translated: CASSLGTGGLTQYF. The V gene is TRBV5-1, the J gene TRBJ2-5; TRBD1 aligns across 10 bases. Trimming cost V 0 bases and J 7 bases; bases outside gene matches: 3. The CDR3 contains 14 residues. Germline assignment: CDR1 SGHRS and CDR2 YFSETQ. Variable domain in full (rest from reference TRBV5-1 and TRBJ2-5): KAGVTQTPRYLIKTRGQQVTLSCSPISGHRSVSWYQQTPGQGLQFLFEYFSETQRNKGNFPGRFSGRQFSNSRSEMNVSTLELGDSALYLCASSLGTGGLTQYFGPGTRLLVL.

This clonotype was counted at least ten times. J is TRBJ2-7 and V is TRBV5-6; D may correspond to TRBD1 or TRBD2 (5 bases each). Trimming pared 2 bases from V and 5 bases from J, leaving 14 bases between. CDR1 and CDR2 from the germline V gene are SGHDT and YYEEEE. There are 14 residues in the CDR3. The CDR3 bases are TGTGCCAGCAGCTTAGGGACCTTTCAACACGAGCAGTACTTC. It yields the protein CASSLGTFQHEQYF.

This clonotype was counted at least ten times. The chain couples TRBV6-1 to TRBJ1-1, with a weak D call TRBD1 (6 bases). This CDR3 has 13 amino acids. CDR1 MNHNS and CDR2 SASEGT come from the germline V gene. Trimming pared 4 bases from V and 1 base from J, leaving 7 bases between. The CDR3 reads CASSAQGNTEAFF. CDR3 DNA: TGTGCCAGCAGTGCACAGGGGAACACTGAAGCTTTCTTT.

The chain combines TRBV4-1 with TRBJ2-5; 11 positions match TRBD2. This CDR3 contains 16 residues. With 5 bases clipped from V and 1 base from J, the junction kept 6 bases outside the gene matches. The germline V gene encodes CDR1 MGHRA and CDR2 YSYEKL. The CDR3 DNA follows: TGCGCCAGCAGCAGCCGGACTAGCGGGTTCCAAGAGACCCAGTACTTC. Amino acids: CASSSRTSGFQETQYF.

The chain combines TRBV12-3 or TRBV12-4 with TRBJ1-1; D ambiguous. This CDR3 is 14 amino acids long. V lost 5 bases and J lost 1, with 11 bases in between. The CDR3 spells CASSTGPKNTEAFF. CDR3 DNA sequence: TGTGCCAGCAGTACCGGGCCAAAGAACACTGAAGCTTTCTTT.

The CDR3 DNA reads as TGCGCCAGCAGCTTGATCCGGGGGGGCGACACAGATACGCAGTATTTT. Its protein product is CASSLIRGGDTDTQYF. V and J are TRBV5-1 and TRBJ2-3; 8 bases match TRBD2. Germline assignment: CDR1 SGHRS and CDR2 YFSETQ. The CDR3 totals 16 residues. Trimming cost V 1 base and J 2 bases; bases outside gene matches: 6.

The table lists this clonotype with a count of one. The chain carries TRBV28 and TRBJ2-7; 8 nucleotides align to TRBD1. Germline trimming cut 7 bases from V and 4 bases from J; bases unmatched to any gene: 9. Germline V CDR1 and CDR2: MDHEN, SYDVKM. The length of the CDR3 is 14 residues. The CDR3 bases are TGTGCCAGCACCTTCCGCAGGGGGCGATACGAGCAGTACTTC. Encoded protein: CASTFRRGRYEQYF.

There are a few counts of this clonotype. The rearrangement joins TRBV7-9 to TRBJ2-3; weak D call: TRBD1 (6 bases). V lost 5 bases and J 5 bases, leaving 14 bases between the germline ends. The CDR3 runs to 14 residues. From germline, CDR1 is SEHNR and CDR2 FQNEAQ (reference sequence). This CDR3 is CASSPSGVVDTQYF. For the CDR3, the DNA is TGTGCCAGCAGCCCATCAGGGGTCGTAGATACGCAGTATTTT.

A few counts support this clonotype. The chain combines TRBV6-2 or TRBV6-3 with TRBJ2-2; D remains unclear. V lost 6 bases and J lost 4, with 9 bases in between. There are 13 residues in the CDR3. Germline CDR1 is MNHEY and CDR2 is SVGEGT. CDR3: CASSYLFTGELFF. In nucleotides, the CDR3 is TGTGCCAGCAGCTACCTTTTCACCGGGGAGCTGTTTTTT.

This clonotype was counted many times. The gene calls are TRBV28 and TRBJ2-2; possible D gene TRBD1, 6 bases. This CDR3 region has 15 residues. V was pared by 3 bases and J by 5 bases, with 13 bases between. Per the germline V gene, CDR1 is MDHEN and CDR2 is SYDVKM. CDR3 sequence reads: CASSFPGDGTGELFF. DNA of the CDR3: TGTGCCAGCAGTTTCCCAGGGGATGGGACCGGGGAGCTGTTTTTT.

The chain has TRBV27 and TRBJ2-7; 7 bases are a match to TRBD1. The V and J ends lost 6 bases and 1 base, in that order; junction bases with no gene match: 3. The CDR3 is made up of 13 amino acids. Germline values: CDR1 MNHEY, CDR2 SMNVEV (reference sequence). The CDR3 spells CASRGTESYEQYF. Here the CDR3 DNA reads TGTGCCAGCAGAGGGACAGAGTCCTACGAGCAGTACTTC.

This clonotype has a count of ten or more. The chain carries TRBV20-1 and TRBJ2-3; D is ambiguous. The CDR3 spans 16 residues. The germline V gene encodes CDR1 DFQATT and CDR2 SNEGSKA (reference sequence). Trimming pared 0 bases from V and 2 bases from J, leaving 15 bases between. In nucleotides, the CDR3 is TGCAGTGCTAGAGATCTGACCCAGTCCCCCACAGATACGCAGTATTTT. Its translation: CSARDLTQSPTDTQYF.

The rearrangement uses TRBV4-2 and TRBJ2-1; tentative D call: TRBD2 (5 bases). Germline-derived CDR1 and CDR2 are LGHNA and YNFKEQ. The CDR3 is 16 residues long. Trimming removed 0 bases at V and 4 bases at J, with 13 bases between. The DNA of the CDR3 is TGTGCCAGCAGCCAAGAATCCCTAGCACCTTACAATGAGCAGTTCTTC. It encodes CASSQESLAPYNEQFF.

This clonotype occurred a few times. The rearrangement links TRBV27 to TRBJ2-5, with 15 bases aligning to TRBD2. The junction had 4 bases not matched to a gene; V was cut back by 4 bases and J by 4 bases. The CDR3 runs to 16 residues. Germline V gene sequence: CDR1 MNHEY, CDR2 SMNVEV (reference sequence). In DNA, the CDR3 is TGTGCCAGCAGTTCACCGGGACTAGCGGGAGGAGAGACCCAGTACTTC. Its protein product is CASSSPGLAGGETQYF.

The table lists this clonotype with many counts. The chain employs TRBV12-3 or TRBV12-4 and TRBJ2-3, with 9 bases that match TRBD2. Germline trimming cut 7 bases from V and 4 bases from J; bases unmatched to any gene: 15. The CDR3 length is 17 residues. For the CDR3, the DNA is TGTGCCAGCATCCAGGGGGTTAGCGGGGGAACGCCAGATACGCAGTATTTT. The encoded protein is CASIQGVSGGTPDTQYF.

This clonotype has only a few counts. The rearrangement links TRBV5-6 to TRBJ2-1; D might be TRBD1 (6 bases). The CDR3 covers 12 residues. V was cut by 4 bases and J by 10 bases, with 12 bases left in between. Germline V gives CDR1 SGHDT, CDR2 YYEEEE. In nucleotides, the CDR3 is TGTGCCAGCAGCGTACAGGGAGTCGAGCAGTTCTTC. Protein: CASSVQGVEQFF.

V is TRBV6-2 or TRBV6-3 and J is TRBJ2-1; 7 positions agree with TRBD2. Unmatched junction bases numbered 17, after V lost 5 bases and J lost 10 bases. Germline lookup yields CDR1 MNHEY and CDR2 SVGEGT. The CDR3 consists of 16 residues. As DNA, the CDR3 is TGTGCCAGCAGTGACCCCGGGGCTAGCGGCCGGGGAGAGCAGTTCTTC. Translation: CASSDPGASGRGEQFF.

This clonotype was detected only a few times. The V and J genes are TRBV5-6 and TRBJ2-7; 15 bases are shared with TRBD2. In germline, CDR1 is SGHDT, CDR2 YYEEEE. The CDR3 runs to 16 residues. Losses at the gene ends were 0 bases for V and 2 bases for J; bases not matched to a gene: 0. CDR3 protein: CASSLGTSGRAYEQYF. The CDR3 DNA sequence: TGTGCCAGCAGCTTGGGGACTAGCGGGAGGGCCTACGAGCAGTACTTC.

This clonotype was observed a few times. J is TRBJ2-3 and V is TRBV18, with D maybe TRBD1 (5 bases). This CDR3 region has 16 residues. V was trimmed by 3 bases and J by 5 bases, leaving 18 bases between them. Germline values: CDR1 KGHSH, CDR2 LQKENI. CDR3 in DNA: TGTGCCAGCTCACCGGTCGCCCAGGGCCTGGGAGATACGCAGTATTTT. Translation gives CASSPVAQGLGDTQYF.

This clonotype has just one count. This chain connects TRBV6-2 or TRBV6-3 to TRBJ2-7; 10 bases line up with TRBD2. This CDR3 is 16 amino acids long. Trimming removed 2 bases from V and 3 bases from J; junction bases left unmatched: 7. Germline CDR1 MNHEY, CDR2 SVGEGT. The CDR3 loop reads CASSYVPGLASYEQYF. DNA for the CDR3: TGTGCCAGCAGTTACGTACCGGGACTAGCGAGCTACGAGCAGTACTTC.

In its sample, this clonotype was seen many times. The gene calls are TRBV7-9 and TRBJ1-4, with TRBD1 as a possible D gene (6 bases). V was shortened by 8 bases and J by 8 bases, with 18 bases between the two germline ends. CDR1 is SEHNR, CDR2 FQNEAQ, per germline (reference sequence). The CDR3 sequence is 14 residues long. CDR3 nucleotide sequence: TGTGCCAGCGCTCCGGCCGGGACACGCGAAAAACTGTTTTTT. This translates into CASAPAGTREKLFF.

A few counts support this clonotype. The CDR3 nucleotides read TGTGCCAGCAGCAACGGGCCGGGGTTGGGCAATGAGCAGTTCTTC. Its translation: CASSNGPGLGNEQFF. The chain combines TRBV9 with TRBJ2-1, with D possibly being TRBD2 (5 bases). The CDR3 loop spans 15 amino acids. V gave up 4 bases and J gave up 6 bases, with 17 bases separating them. Germline CDR1 reads SGDLS; CDR2 reads YYNGEE.

J is TRBJ1-3 and V is TRBV5-1, with D possibly matching TRBD1 (6 bases). V was shortened by 4 bases and J by 12 bases, with 17 bases between the two germline ends. The CDR3 runs 13 residues. Germline lookup yields CDR1 SGHRS and CDR2 YFSETQ. CDR3 amino acids: CASSPAGGTVIYF. Here the CDR3 DNA reads TGCGCCAGCAGCCCGGCGGGGGGCACGGTCATATATTTT.

V gene TRBV10-3 combines with J gene TRBJ2-3, with D perhaps matching TRBD2 (5 bases). The ends were cut back, 4 bases at V and 2 bases at J, with 7 bases in the middle. Per the germline V gene, CDR1 is ENHRY and CDR2 is SYGVKD. The CDR3 sequence is 13 residues long. CDR3 nucleotide sequence: TGTGCCATCAGTGCCGGGGTCACAGATACGCAGTATTTT. This encodes CAISAGVTDTQYF.